Given below is one T cell receptor beta chain in context. Antigen unknown. The data belong to a study of T cell responses to AZD1222 COVID-19 vaccine. Some second doses came at about 4 weeks and others at about 12 weeks; these were pooled. Study observations and caveats: Dominant CD4 TCR responses targeted spike regions 160-218 and 743-854. Regions left unmutated in variants are reportedly the target of nearly half of spike-specific TCRs.

The CDR3 sequence is 16 residues long. Germline V CDR1 and CDR2: SGHRS, YFSETQ. V lost 2 bases, J lost 6 bases, and 10 bases stayed unmatched. Assay: immunoSEQ multiplex PCR; the TCRdb copy retains only in-frame clones and omits some. The table shows about 140,000 clones, with around 92% occurring only once. This TCR was sampled from an adult who received the AZD1222 COVID-19 vaccine. This chain links TRBV5-1 with TRBJ2-1, with 8 bases fitting TRBD2. Sequences were derived from peripheral blood, sampled 28 days after the second AZD1222 dose. The CDR3, as DNA: TGCGCCAGCAGCTTAGGCGGGACTAGTTTCGTCAATGAGCAGTTCTTC. It specifies CASSLGGTSFVNEQFF.